These 8 T cell receptor beta chains were sequenced from one sample in a study of breast tumors, draining lymph nodes, adjacent tissues. In TCRdb, the multiplex PCR reads were re-called with MiXCR into one record per CDR3 protein. The repertoire includes 150,000 to 200,000 distinct CDR3 sequences, approximately 30% of them detected once, and 3.5% to 4.5% sits in the top ten. Axillary draining lymph nodes of breast cancer patients supplied the node samples. The source material was axillary lymph node tissue. These receptors were collected from a female donor with breast cancer. Some clones in this sample may be carry-over from other donors' samples.

This chain uses TRBV28 with TRBJ2-5; the match to TRBD1 covers 7 bases. This CDR3 contains 15 residues. Losses at the gene ends were 6 bases for V and 5 bases for J; bases not matched to a gene: 12. Germline CDR1 and CDR2: MDHEN and SYDVKM. The CDR3 nucleotides read TGTGCCAGCAGCCTAGGACAGGCCCCCAGGGAGACCCAGTACTTC. The encoded protein is CASSLGQAPRETQYF.

The CDR3 loop is CASSVGQAVETQYF. CDR3 coding DNA: TGTGCCAGCAGCGTGGGACAGGCAGTCGAGACCCAGTACTTC. The V call is TRBV5-6, the J call TRBJ2-5, with 8 bases identical to TRBD1. This CDR3 is 14 amino acids long. Germline V CDR1 and CDR2: SGHDT, YYEEEE. The junction had 7 bases not matched to a gene; V was cut back by 4 bases and J by 5 bases.

The chain links TRBV27 to TRBJ1-2; D is unresolved. The germline CDR1 and CDR2 sequences are MNHEY and SMNVEV (reference sequence). This CDR3 contains 16 residues. Trimming removed 0 bases from V and 0 bases from J, with 11 bases in between. This chain's CDR3 is CASSLSAGGTNYGYTF. The DNA of the CDR3 is TGTGCCAGCAGTTTATCGGCAGGAGGAACTAACTATGGCTACACCTTC.

This chain links TRBV25-1 with TRBJ2-1; D call uncertain. Per germline, CDR1 MGHDK and CDR2 SYGVNS. Trimming shortened V by 4 bases and J by 3 bases, and 10 bases separated the two germline ends. The length of the CDR3 is 14 residues. Here the CDR3 DNA reads TGTGCCAGCAGTGTTAGCTCGTACTACAATGAGCAGTTCTTC. It specifies CASSVSSYYNEQFF.

The V call is TRBV4-1, the J call TRBJ1-5; the match to TRBD1 covers 7 bases. The CDR3 is 18 residues long. Germline lookup yields CDR1 MGHRA and CDR2 YSYEKL. V lost 0 bases and J lost 4; bases outside the gene matches: 12. DNA of the CDR3: TGCGCCAGCAGCCAAGAGGTCGGCAGGGGACAGCCGAATCAGCCCCAGCATTTT. Residues: CASSQEVGRGQPNQPQHF.

At least ten counts were recorded for this clonotype. The chain carries TRBV5-1 and TRBJ2-2, with unresolved D. CDR1 is SGHRS and CDR2 is YFSETQ in the germline V gene. With 6 bases removed from V and 1 base from J, the gap between germline ends came to 7 bases. The CDR3 totals 13 residues. Here the CDR3 reads CASMIGNTGELFF. The CDR3 DNA reads as TGCGCCAGCATGATAGGGAACACCGGGGAGCTGTTTTTT.

This clonotype was observed at least ten times. The V and J genes are TRBV20-1 and TRBJ2-6; D gene ambiguous. V was pared by 3 bases and J by 0 bases, with 6 bases between. The length of the CDR3 is 14 residues. Germline-derived CDR1 and CDR2 are DFQATT and SNEGSKA (reference sequence). The CDR3 protein is CSASVDSGANVLTF. The CDR3 nucleotides are TGCAGTGCTAGCGTGGACTCTGGGGCCAACGTCCTGACTTTC.

This clonotype appeared many times. The chain carries TRBV18 and TRBJ2-7; 12 positions match TRBD2. Trimming took 5 bases from V and 5 from J; bases not matched to a gene: 7. The CDR3 sequence is 15 residues long. CDR1 is KGHSH and CDR2 is LQKENI in the germline V gene. The CDR3 region has the DNA TGTGCCAGCTCATTTCGGACTAGCGGGAAGAACGAGCAGTACTTC. Its protein is CASSFRTSGKNEQYF.